One T cell receptor (beta chain) is described in this entry. This entry comes from a study of blood T cell repertoires in COVID-19. CDR1 and CDR2 (germline): MNHEY, SVGEGT. The CDR3 length is 16 residues. V lost 4 bases to trimming and J lost 2 bases, with 14 bases between them. The table came from immunoSEQ multiplex PCR; TCRdb's copy has only in-frame clones and leaves some out. Among about 150,000 clones listed, about four fifths were seen once. The J gene is TRBJ2-2, the V gene TRBV6-2 or TRBV6-3; tentatively, D is TRBD1 (5 bases). The material sequenced was peripheral blood. The receptor's source is an elderly woman with acute or convalescent COVID-19. DNA of the CDR3: TGTGCCAGCAGTTCACCCTTCCAGGGTAACACCGGGGAGCTGTTTTTT. This gives the protein CASSSPFQGNTGELFF.